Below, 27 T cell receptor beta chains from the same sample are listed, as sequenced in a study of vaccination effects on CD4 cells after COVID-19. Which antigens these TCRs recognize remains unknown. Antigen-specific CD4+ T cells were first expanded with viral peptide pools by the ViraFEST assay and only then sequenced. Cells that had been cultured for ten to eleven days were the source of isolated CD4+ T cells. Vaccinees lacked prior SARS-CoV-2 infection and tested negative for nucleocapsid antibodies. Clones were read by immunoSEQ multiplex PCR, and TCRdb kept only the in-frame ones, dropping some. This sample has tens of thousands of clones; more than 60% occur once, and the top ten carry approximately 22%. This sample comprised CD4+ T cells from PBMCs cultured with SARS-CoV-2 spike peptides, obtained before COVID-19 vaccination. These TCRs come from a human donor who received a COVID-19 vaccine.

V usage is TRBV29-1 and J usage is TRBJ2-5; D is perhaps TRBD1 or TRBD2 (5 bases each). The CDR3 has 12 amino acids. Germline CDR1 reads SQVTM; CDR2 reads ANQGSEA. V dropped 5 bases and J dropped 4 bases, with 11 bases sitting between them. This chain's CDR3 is CSVSAGGETQYF. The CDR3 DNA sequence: TGCAGCGTTAGTGCTGGGGGAGAGACCCAGTACTTC.

The CDR3 reads CASKDNGGPYEQYF. CDR3 coding DNA: TGTGCCAGTAAGGATAACGGAGGTCCCTACGAGCAGTACTTC. The chain recombines TRBV19 with TRBJ2-7, with D perhaps matching TRBD2 (5 bases). Germline CDR1 LNHDA, CDR2 SQIVND (reference sequence). The CDR3 is 14 residues long. V lost 7 bases and J 2 bases, leaving 15 bases between the germline ends.

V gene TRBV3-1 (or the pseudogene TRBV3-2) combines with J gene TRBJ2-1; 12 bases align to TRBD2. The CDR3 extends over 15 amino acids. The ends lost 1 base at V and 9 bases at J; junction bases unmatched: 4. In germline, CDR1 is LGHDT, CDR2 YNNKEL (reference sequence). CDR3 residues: CASSQVILAGGEQFF. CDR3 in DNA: TGTGCCAGCAGCCAAGTTATACTAGCGGGAGGTGAGCAGTTCTTC.

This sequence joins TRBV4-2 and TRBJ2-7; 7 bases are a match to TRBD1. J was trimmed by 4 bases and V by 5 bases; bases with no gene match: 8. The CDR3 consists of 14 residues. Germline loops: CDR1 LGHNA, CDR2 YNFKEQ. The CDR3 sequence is CASSSAPGQYEQYF. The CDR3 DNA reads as TGTGCCAGCAGCTCTGCGCCGGGACAGTACGAGCAGTACTTC.

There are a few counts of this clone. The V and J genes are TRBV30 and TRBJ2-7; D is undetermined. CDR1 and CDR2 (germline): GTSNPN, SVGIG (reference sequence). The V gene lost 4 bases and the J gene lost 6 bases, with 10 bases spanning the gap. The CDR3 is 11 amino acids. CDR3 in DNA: TGTGCCTGGAACCGTCTGGGCGAGCAGTACTTC. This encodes CAWNRLGEQYF. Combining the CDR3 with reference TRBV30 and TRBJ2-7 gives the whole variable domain SQTIHQWPATLVQPVGSPLSLECTVEGTSNPNLYWYRQAAGRGLQLLFYSVGIGQISSEVPQNLSASRPQDRQFILSSKKLLLSDSGFYLCAWNRLGEQYFGPGTRLTVT.

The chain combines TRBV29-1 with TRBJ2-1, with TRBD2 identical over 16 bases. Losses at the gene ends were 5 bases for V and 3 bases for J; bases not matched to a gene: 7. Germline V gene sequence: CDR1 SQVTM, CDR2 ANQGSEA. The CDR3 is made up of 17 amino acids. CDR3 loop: CSVMGLAGGPIYNEQFF. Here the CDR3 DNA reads TGCAGCGTTATGGGACTAGCGGGAGGGCCAATCTACAATGAGCAGTTCTTC.

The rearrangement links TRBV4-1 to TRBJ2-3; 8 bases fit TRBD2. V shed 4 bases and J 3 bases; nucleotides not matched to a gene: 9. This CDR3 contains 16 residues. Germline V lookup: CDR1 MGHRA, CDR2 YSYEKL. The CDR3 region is CASSLDRGGSTDTQYF. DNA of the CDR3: TGCGCCAGCAGCCTAGACCGGGGGGGCAGTACAGATACGCAGTATTTT.

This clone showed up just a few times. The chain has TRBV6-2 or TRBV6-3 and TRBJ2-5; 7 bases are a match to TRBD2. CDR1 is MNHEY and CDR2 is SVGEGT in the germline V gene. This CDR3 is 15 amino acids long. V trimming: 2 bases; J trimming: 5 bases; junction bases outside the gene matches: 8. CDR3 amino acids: CASSYAGVRWETQYF. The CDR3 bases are TGTGCCAGCAGTTACGCGGGAGTCCGTTGGGAGACCCAGTACTTC.

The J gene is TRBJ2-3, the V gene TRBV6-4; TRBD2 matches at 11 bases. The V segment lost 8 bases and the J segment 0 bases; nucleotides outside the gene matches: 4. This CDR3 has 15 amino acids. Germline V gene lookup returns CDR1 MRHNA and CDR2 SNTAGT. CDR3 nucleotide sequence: TGTGCCAGCTCCCGGACTAGCGGGAGCACAGATACGCAGTATTTT. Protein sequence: CASSRTSGSTDTQYF.

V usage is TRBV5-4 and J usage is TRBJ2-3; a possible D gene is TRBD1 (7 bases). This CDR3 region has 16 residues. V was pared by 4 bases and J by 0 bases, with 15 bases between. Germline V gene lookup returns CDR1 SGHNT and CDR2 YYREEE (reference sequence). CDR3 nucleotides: TGTGCCAGCAGCCCAGGGGGGTCGGGGAGCACAGATACGCAGTATTTT. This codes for CASSPGGSGSTDTQYF.

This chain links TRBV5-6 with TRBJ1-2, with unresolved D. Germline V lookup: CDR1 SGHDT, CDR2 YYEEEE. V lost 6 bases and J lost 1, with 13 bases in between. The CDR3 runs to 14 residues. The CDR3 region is CASTRKWGNYGYTF. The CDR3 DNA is TGTGCCAGCACCAGAAAGTGGGGTAACTATGGCTACACCTTC.

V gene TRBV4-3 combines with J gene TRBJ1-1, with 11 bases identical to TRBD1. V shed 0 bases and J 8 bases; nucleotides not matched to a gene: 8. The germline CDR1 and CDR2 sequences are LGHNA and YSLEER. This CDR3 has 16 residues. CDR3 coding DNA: TGCGCCAGCAGCCAAGAACGGGTATGGACAGGGGGCGAAGCTTTCTTT. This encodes CASSQERVWTGGEAFF.

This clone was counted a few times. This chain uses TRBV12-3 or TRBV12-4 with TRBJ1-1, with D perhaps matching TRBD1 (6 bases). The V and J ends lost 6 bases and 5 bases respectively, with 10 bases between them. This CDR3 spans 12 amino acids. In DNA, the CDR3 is TGTGCCAGCAGAAGTAGGGGGACTGAAGCTTTCTTT. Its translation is CASRSRGTEAFF.

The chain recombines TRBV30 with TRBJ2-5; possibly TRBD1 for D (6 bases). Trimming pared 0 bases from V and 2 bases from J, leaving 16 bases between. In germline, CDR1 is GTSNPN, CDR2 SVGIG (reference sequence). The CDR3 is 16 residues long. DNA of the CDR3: TGTGCCTGGAGTGTAAACACAGGGATTAGGCAAGAGACCCAGTACTTC. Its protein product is CAWSVNTGIRQETQYF.

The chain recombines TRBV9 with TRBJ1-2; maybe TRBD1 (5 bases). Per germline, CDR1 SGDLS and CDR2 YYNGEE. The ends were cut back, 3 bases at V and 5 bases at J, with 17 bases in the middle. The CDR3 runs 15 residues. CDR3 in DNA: TGTGCCAGCAGCGCCCCGGGACGGCAAGCATATGGCTACACCTTC. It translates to CASSAPGRQAYGYTF.

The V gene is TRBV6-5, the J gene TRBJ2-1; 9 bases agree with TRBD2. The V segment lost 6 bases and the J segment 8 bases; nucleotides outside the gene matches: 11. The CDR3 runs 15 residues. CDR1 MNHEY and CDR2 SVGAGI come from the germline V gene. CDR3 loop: CASRLFAGGRDEQFF. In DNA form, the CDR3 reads TGTGCCAGCAGGCTATTCGCGGGGGGGCGGGATGAGCAGTTCTTC.

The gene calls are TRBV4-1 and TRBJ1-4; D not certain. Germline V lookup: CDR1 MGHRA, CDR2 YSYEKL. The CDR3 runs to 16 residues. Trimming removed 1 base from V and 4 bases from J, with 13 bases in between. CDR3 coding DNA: TGCGCCAGCAGCCAAGGGGTGGCAGGACTTAATGAAAAACTGTTTTTT. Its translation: CASSQGVAGLNEKLFF.

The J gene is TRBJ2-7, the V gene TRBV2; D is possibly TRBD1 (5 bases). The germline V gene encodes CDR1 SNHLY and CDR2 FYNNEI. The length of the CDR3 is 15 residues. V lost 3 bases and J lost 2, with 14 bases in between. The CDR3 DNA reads TGTGCCAGCAGTGATGACAGCCTTGGCACCTACGAGCAGTACTTC. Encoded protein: CASSDDSLGTYEQYF.

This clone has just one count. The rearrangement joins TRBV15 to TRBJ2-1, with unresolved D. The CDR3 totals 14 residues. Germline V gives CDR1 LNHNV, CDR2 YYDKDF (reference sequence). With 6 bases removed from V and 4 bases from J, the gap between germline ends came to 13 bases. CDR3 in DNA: TGTGCCACCAGTCCCCGAACGGGTTACAATGAGCAGTTCTTC. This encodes CATSPRTGYNEQFF.

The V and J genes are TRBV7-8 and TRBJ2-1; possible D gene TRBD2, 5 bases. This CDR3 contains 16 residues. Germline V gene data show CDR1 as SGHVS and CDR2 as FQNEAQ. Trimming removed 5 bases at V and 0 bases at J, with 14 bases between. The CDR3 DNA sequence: TGTGCCAGCAGCCCGGAGGACGGCAGCTCCTACAATGAGCAGTTCTTC. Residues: CASSPEDGSSYNEQFF.

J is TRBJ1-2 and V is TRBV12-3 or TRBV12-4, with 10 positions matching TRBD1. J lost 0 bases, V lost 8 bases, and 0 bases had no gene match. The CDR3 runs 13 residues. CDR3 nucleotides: TGTGCCAGCGGACAGGGGGCTAACTATGGCTACACCTTC. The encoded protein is CASGQGANYGYTF.

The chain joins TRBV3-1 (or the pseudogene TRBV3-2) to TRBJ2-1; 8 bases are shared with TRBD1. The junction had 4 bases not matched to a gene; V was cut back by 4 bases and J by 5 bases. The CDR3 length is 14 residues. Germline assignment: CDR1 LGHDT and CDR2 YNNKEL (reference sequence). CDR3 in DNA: TGTGCCAGCAGCCTCGGACAGGGCCACAATGAGCAGTTCTTC. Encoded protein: CASSLGQGHNEQFF.

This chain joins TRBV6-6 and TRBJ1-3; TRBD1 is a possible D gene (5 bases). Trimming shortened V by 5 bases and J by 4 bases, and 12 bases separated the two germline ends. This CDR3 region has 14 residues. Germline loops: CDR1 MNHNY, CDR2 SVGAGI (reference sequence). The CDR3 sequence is CASSPPQGGNTIYF. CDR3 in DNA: TGTGCCAGCAGTCCCCCTCAGGGCGGAAACACCATATATTTT.

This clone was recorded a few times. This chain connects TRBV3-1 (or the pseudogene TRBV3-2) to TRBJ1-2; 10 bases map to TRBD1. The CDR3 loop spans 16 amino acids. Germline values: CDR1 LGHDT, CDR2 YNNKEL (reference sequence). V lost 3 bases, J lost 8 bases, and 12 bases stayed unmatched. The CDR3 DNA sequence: TGTGCCAGCAGCCATCGAAGGGGACAGGGGCCTATAGGCTACACCTTC. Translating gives CASSHRRGQGPIGYTF.

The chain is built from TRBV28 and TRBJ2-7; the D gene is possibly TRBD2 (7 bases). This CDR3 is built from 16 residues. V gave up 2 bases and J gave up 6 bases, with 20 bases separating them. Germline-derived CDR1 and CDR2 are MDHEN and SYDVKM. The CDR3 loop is CASSLGGGGRGVEQYF. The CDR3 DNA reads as TGTGCCAGCAGTTTAGGGGGGGGCGGGAGAGGTGTCGAGCAGTACTTC.

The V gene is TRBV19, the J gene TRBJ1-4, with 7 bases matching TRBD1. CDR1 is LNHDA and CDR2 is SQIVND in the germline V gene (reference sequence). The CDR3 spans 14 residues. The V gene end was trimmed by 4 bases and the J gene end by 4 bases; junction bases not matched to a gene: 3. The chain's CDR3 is CASSTGQSNEKLFF. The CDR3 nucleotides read TGTGCCAGTAGTACGGGACAGAGTAATGAAAAACTGTTTTTT. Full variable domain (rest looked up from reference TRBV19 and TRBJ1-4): DGGITQSPKYLFRKEGQNVTLSCEQNLNHDAMYWYRQDPGQGLRLIYYSQIVNDFQKGDIAEGYSVSREKKESFPLTVTSAQKNPTAFYLCASSTGQSNEKLFFGSGTQLSVL.

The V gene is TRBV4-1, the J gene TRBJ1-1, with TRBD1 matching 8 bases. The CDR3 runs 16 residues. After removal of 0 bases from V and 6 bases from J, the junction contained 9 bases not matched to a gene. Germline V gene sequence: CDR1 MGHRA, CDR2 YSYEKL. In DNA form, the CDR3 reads TGCGCCAGCAGCCAAGATCAGGGGCAGGGGGCCTCTGAAGCTTTCTTT. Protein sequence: CASSQDQGQGASEAFF.